Below are 22 T cell receptor beta chains sequenced from a single sample in a study of B cell selection in AIRE deficiency. Sequencing was performed with immunoSEQ multiplex PCR; in TCRdb, only in-frame clones are kept and a portion is missing. The sample contains fewer than 30,000 clones, approximately 96% of which appear only once. The sorted conventional CD4 T cells were gated as CD4+CD127+. Sequencing was carried out using CD4+CD127+ conventional T cells sorted from PBMCs. These receptors all stem from a human donor in good health.

The DNA for the CDR3 is TGTGCCACCAGGGACAGGGGTAGCACTGAAGCTTTCTTT. It encodes CATRDRGSTEAFF. The gene calls are TRBV19 and TRBJ1-1; 10 nucleotides align to TRBD1. The CDR3 spans 13 residues. The germline V gene encodes CDR1 LNHDA and CDR2 SQIVND (reference sequence). Unmatched junction bases numbered 6, after V lost 10 bases and J lost 4 bases.

The chain combines TRBV18 with TRBJ1-5; TRBD1 matches 9 bases. V lost 3 bases and J lost 1; bases outside the gene matches: 7. This CDR3 has 17 residues. CDR1 KGHSH and CDR2 LQKENI come from the germline V gene. The DNA for the CDR3 is TGTGCCAGCTCACCTGTTAGGGGACAGGGCAGCAATCAGCCCCAGCATTTT. This codes for CASSPVRGQGSNQPQHF.

The V and J genes are TRBV7-6 and TRBJ2-2, with TRBD1 matching over 7 bases. CDR1 and CDR2 (germline): SGHVS, FNYEAQ. The CDR3 is made up of 17 amino acids. V trimming: 3 bases; J trimming: 5 bases; junction bases outside the gene matches: 12. The CDR3 nucleotides read TGTGCCAGCAGCTTCCGCCCGACAGGGACCCATACCGGGGAGCTGTTTTTT. Residues: CASSFRPTGTHTGELFF.

V usage is TRBV7-2 and J usage is TRBJ2-5, with D unclear. The germline CDR1 and CDR2 sequences are SGHTA and FQGNSA. Trimming cost V 0 bases and J 9 bases, with 8 bases left between them. The CDR3 loop spans 12 amino acids. This CDR3 is CASSLAERAQYF. CDR3 in DNA: TGTGCCAGCAGCTTAGCGGAACGGGCCCAGTACTTC.

The chain links TRBV5-1 to TRBJ2-7; 9 positions agree with TRBD1. CDR3 length equals 14 residues. Per germline, CDR1 SGHRS and CDR2 YFSETQ. V was clipped by 3 bases and J by 1 base; unmatched bases: 2. The CDR3 protein is CASSSDRGSYEQYF. The CDR3 DNA follows: TGCGCCAGCAGCTCCGACAGGGGGTCCTACGAGCAGTACTTC. Combining the CDR3 with reference TRBV5-1 and TRBJ2-7 gives the whole variable domain KAGVTQTPRYLIKTRGQQVTLSCSPISGHRSVSWYQQTPGQGLQFLFEYFSETQRNKGNFPGRFSGRQFSNSRSEMNVSTLELGDSALYLCASSSDRGSYEQYFGPGTRLTVT.

This clone was seen just once. The V call is TRBV19, the J call TRBJ2-3; TRBD2 might be the D (5 bases). The CDR3 consists of 14 residues. Germline CDR1 is LNHDA and CDR2 is SQIVND (reference sequence). V lost 7 bases and J lost 7, with 18 bases in between. CDR3 sequence reads: CASTKPGSGNTQYF. Written as DNA, the CDR3 is TGTGCCAGTACTAAGCCGGGCTCGGGGAATACGCAGTATTTT.

The chain is built from TRBV4-1 and TRBJ1-2, with 10 bases matching TRBD1. After removal of 1 base from V and 7 bases from J, the junction contained 12 bases not matched to a gene. The V gene's germline CDR1 is MGHRA and CDR2 YSYEKL. This CDR3 is 17 amino acids long. The CDR3 nucleotides are TGCGCCAGCAGCCAAGTACCGGCTGGACAGGGGGAGAGTGGCTACACCTTC. This codes for CASSQVPAGQGESGYTF.

This chain connects TRBV11-2 to TRBJ2-7; perhaps TRBD2 as D (5 bases). This CDR3 region has 13 residues. Germline V gene data show CDR1 as SGHAT and CDR2 as FQNNGV. Trimming took off 4 bases at V and 6 bases at J, with 13 bases between the two ends. Written as DNA, the CDR3 is TGTGCCAGCAGCTATCGATACGGAGGCGAGCAGTACTTC. Its translation is CASSYRYGGEQYF. The full variable domain, with the rest looked up from reference TRBV11-2 and TRBJ2-7, is EAGVAQSPRYKIIEKRQSVAFWCNPISGHATLYWYQQILGQGPKLLIQFQNNGVVDDSQLPKDRFSAERLKGVDSTLKIQPAKLEDSAVYLCASSYRYGGEQYFGPGTRLTVT.

The genes are TRBV27 and TRBJ2-3; tentatively, D is TRBD2 (6 bases). With 2 bases removed from V and 9 bases from J, the gap between germline ends came to 21 bases. CDR3 length equals 16 residues. Germline V lookup: CDR1 MNHEY, CDR2 SMNVEV (reference sequence). This CDR3 reads CASSLLSRESTGTQYF. The CDR3 DNA sequence: TGTGCCAGCAGTTTACTAAGTCGGGAGTCTACGGGCACGCAGTATTTT.

This clone was seen just once. The chain uses TRBV7-2 and TRBJ1-1; the D is unclear. V lost 4 bases to trimming and J lost 5 bases, with 8 bases between them. This CDR3 comprises 12 residues. Germline lookup yields CDR1 SGHTA and CDR2 FQGNSA. The CDR3 protein is CASSSQYTEAFF. The CDR3 nucleotides read TGTGCCAGCAGCTCGCAGTATACTGAAGCTTTCTTT.

The chain couples TRBV27 to TRBJ1-5; 8 nucleotides match TRBD1. CDR3 length: 16 residues. J was trimmed by 5 bases and V by 5 bases; bases with no gene match: 11. Germline values: CDR1 MNHEY, CDR2 SMNVEV (reference sequence). CDR3 nucleotides: TGTGCCAGCAGTCCCACGACAGGGGTTCGATATCAGCCCCAGCATTTT. Its protein is CASSPTTGVRYQPQHF.

V is TRBV19 and J is TRBJ2-7; no definite D call. Between the trimmed V and J ends, which lost 5 bases and 3 bases, there was a span of 14 bases. This CDR3 spans 14 amino acids. Germline V lookup: CDR1 LNHDA, CDR2 SQIVND (reference sequence). The CDR3 protein is CASSPADGLYEQYF. DNA for the CDR3: TGTGCCAGTAGTCCCGCGGACGGGCTCTACGAGCAGTACTTC. Variable domain in full (rest from reference TRBV19 and TRBJ2-7): DGGITQSPKYLFRKEGQNVTLSCEQNLNHDAMYWYRQDPGQGLRLIYYSQIVNDFQKGDIAEGYSVSREKKESFPLTVTSAQKNPTAFYLCASSPADGLYEQYFGPGTRLTVT.

This chain links TRBV6-5 with TRBJ1-2, with unresolved D. This CDR3 spans 12 amino acids. Trimming removed 0 bases from V and 10 bases from J, with 9 bases in between. Germline V lookup: CDR1 MNHEY, CDR2 SVGAGI. The CDR3 here is CASSYSIGDYTF. Here the CDR3 DNA reads TGTGCCAGCAGTTACTCGATCGGGGACTACACCTTC.

The rearrangement uses TRBV23-1 and TRBJ2-1; 7 nucleotides align to TRBD1. TRBV23-1 is flagged as an ORF with uncertain function. Germline trimming cut 0 bases from V and 3 bases from J; bases unmatched to any gene: 5. CDR3 size: 16 residues. The CDR3 sequence is CASSQSLRQGYNEQFF. The CDR3 coding sequence is TGCGCCAGCAGTCAATCCCTCCGACAGGGCTACAATGAGCAGTTCTTC.

J is TRBJ1-6 and V is TRBV5-4; D gene ambiguous. Germline V lookup: CDR1 SGHNT, CDR2 YYREEE (reference sequence). V lost 1 base and J 0 bases, leaving 5 bases between the germline ends. This CDR3 region has 15 residues. The CDR3 coding sequence is TGTGCCAGCAGCTTGCGGGGCTCCTATAATTCACCCCTCCACTTT. Amino acid sequence: CASSLRGSYNSPLHF.

The chain combines TRBV4-1 with TRBJ2-7; the D call may be TRBD1 or TRBD2 (5 bases each). The CDR3 sequence is 15 residues long. Germline V lookup: CDR1 MGHRA, CDR2 YSYEKL. V lost 1 base and J 4 bases, leaving 14 bases between the germline ends. CDR3 nucleotides: TGCGCCAGCAGCCAAGGGGGACGGGATAATTACGAGCAGTACTTC. Amino acid sequence: CASSQGGRDNYEQYF.

The rearrangement links TRBV2 to TRBJ1-4; TRBD1 is a possible D gene (6 bases). V was pared by 6 bases and J by 7 bases, with 12 bases between. The CDR3 has 13 residues. Germline CDR1 SNHLY, CDR2 FYNNEI. Written as DNA, the CDR3 is TGTGCCAGCAGCGGGACATCACGTGAAAAACTGTTTTTT. Its translation is CASSGTSREKLFF.

This clone was detected only once. The V and J genes are TRBV4-1 and TRBJ2-3; tentatively, D is TRBD2 (6 bases). The V and J ends lost 1 base and 1 base respectively, with 9 bases between them. Germline lookup yields CDR1 MGHRA and CDR2 YSYEKL. The CDR3 spans 15 residues. CDR3 sequence: CASSQAGTRTDTQYF. CDR3 bases: TGCGCCAGCAGCCAAGCAGGGACTCGCACAGATACGCAGTATTTT.

The chain employs TRBV5-4 and TRBJ2-7; D may be TRBD1 or TRBD2 (6 bases each). Trimming shortened V by 3 bases and J by 4 bases, and 11 bases separated the two germline ends. Germline V gene data show CDR1 as SGHNT and CDR2 as YYREEE (reference sequence). The CDR3 loop spans 13 amino acids. The CDR3 bases are TGTGCCAGCAGCTCGGGGGCCCTATACGAGCAGTACTTC. It yields the protein CASSSGALYEQYF.

The genes are TRBV4-3 and TRBJ2-2; the D is unclear. The CDR3 length is 17 residues. Germline CDR1 reads LGHNA; CDR2 reads YSLEER. V lost 0 bases and J lost 5, with 16 bases in between. CDR3 coding DNA: TGCGCCAGCAGCCAAGAGTCCCCCCCCTTAGGGACCGGGGAGCTGTTTTTT. Translation gives CASSQESPPLGTGELFF.

The chain has TRBV2 and TRBJ2-1, with TRBD1 matching over 11 bases. The V gene's germline CDR1 is SNHLY and CDR2 FYNNEI. V lost 4 bases to trimming and J lost 4 bases; unmatched junction nucleotides: 6. This CDR3 is built from 16 residues. The CDR3, as DNA: TGTGCCAGCAGTGGCCCCGGGACAGGGGGGTACAATGAGCAGTTCTTC. Encoded protein: CASSGPGTGGYNEQFF.

The chain carries TRBV18 and TRBJ2-1; D perhaps matches TRBD1 (6 bases). The germline V gene encodes CDR1 KGHSH and CDR2 LQKENI. Trimming pared 0 bases from V and 2 bases from J, leaving 14 bases between. The CDR3 contains 17 residues. The CDR3 DNA follows: TGTGCCAGCTCACCACCTACAGGGCGGACCACCTACAATGAGCAGTTCTTC. Translated, it gives CASSPPTGRTTYNEQFF.